This T cell receptor beta chain is drawn from a study of blood T cells in healthy people across ages. A sample-barcoded 5' primer and a J-beta primer mix were used in a second PCR of roughly 6 to 11 cycles. TCRdb re-called the 5' RACE reads with MiXCR, one entry per CDR3 protein. The sample has roughly 800,000 distinct CDR3 sequences, 58% seen once; the top ten hold over 20%. Comment on this clonotype: What it recognizes is unknown.

Study-wide points: TCR beta diversity correlated strongly with naive T cell percentage. More naive CD4+ cells and higher diversity marked long-lived donors relative to aged donors. Across the age range, TCR beta diversity per million T cells fell in a roughly linear way.

Drawing of peripheral blood yielded 7.5 to 10 milliliters from each donor. Germline V lookup: CDR1 DFQATT, CDR2 SNEGSKA (reference sequence). Germline trimming cut 0 bases from V and 5 bases from J; bases unmatched to any gene: 7. The CDR3 consists of 15 residues. The sequencing sample was made of blood. V usage is TRBV20-1 and J usage is TRBJ2-1; 7 nucleotides align to TRBD2. This clonotype was sampled from a man aged 25-45 years in good health. Here the CDR3 reads CSARESPAGNNEQFF. CDR3 DNA: TGCAGTGCTAGAGAGAGTCCAGCGGGAAACAATGAGCAGTTCTTC.